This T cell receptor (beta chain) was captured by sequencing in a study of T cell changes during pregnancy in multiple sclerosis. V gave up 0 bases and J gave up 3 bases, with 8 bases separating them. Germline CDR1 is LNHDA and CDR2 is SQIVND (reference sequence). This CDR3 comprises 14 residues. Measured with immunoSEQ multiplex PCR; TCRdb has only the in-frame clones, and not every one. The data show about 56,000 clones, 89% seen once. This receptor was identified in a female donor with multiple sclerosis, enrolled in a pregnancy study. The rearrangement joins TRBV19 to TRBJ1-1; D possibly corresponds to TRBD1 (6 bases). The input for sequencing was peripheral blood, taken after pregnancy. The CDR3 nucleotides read TGTGCCAGTAGTATAGAGGGGGCTTACACTGAAGCTTTCTTT. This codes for CASSIEGAYTEAFF.